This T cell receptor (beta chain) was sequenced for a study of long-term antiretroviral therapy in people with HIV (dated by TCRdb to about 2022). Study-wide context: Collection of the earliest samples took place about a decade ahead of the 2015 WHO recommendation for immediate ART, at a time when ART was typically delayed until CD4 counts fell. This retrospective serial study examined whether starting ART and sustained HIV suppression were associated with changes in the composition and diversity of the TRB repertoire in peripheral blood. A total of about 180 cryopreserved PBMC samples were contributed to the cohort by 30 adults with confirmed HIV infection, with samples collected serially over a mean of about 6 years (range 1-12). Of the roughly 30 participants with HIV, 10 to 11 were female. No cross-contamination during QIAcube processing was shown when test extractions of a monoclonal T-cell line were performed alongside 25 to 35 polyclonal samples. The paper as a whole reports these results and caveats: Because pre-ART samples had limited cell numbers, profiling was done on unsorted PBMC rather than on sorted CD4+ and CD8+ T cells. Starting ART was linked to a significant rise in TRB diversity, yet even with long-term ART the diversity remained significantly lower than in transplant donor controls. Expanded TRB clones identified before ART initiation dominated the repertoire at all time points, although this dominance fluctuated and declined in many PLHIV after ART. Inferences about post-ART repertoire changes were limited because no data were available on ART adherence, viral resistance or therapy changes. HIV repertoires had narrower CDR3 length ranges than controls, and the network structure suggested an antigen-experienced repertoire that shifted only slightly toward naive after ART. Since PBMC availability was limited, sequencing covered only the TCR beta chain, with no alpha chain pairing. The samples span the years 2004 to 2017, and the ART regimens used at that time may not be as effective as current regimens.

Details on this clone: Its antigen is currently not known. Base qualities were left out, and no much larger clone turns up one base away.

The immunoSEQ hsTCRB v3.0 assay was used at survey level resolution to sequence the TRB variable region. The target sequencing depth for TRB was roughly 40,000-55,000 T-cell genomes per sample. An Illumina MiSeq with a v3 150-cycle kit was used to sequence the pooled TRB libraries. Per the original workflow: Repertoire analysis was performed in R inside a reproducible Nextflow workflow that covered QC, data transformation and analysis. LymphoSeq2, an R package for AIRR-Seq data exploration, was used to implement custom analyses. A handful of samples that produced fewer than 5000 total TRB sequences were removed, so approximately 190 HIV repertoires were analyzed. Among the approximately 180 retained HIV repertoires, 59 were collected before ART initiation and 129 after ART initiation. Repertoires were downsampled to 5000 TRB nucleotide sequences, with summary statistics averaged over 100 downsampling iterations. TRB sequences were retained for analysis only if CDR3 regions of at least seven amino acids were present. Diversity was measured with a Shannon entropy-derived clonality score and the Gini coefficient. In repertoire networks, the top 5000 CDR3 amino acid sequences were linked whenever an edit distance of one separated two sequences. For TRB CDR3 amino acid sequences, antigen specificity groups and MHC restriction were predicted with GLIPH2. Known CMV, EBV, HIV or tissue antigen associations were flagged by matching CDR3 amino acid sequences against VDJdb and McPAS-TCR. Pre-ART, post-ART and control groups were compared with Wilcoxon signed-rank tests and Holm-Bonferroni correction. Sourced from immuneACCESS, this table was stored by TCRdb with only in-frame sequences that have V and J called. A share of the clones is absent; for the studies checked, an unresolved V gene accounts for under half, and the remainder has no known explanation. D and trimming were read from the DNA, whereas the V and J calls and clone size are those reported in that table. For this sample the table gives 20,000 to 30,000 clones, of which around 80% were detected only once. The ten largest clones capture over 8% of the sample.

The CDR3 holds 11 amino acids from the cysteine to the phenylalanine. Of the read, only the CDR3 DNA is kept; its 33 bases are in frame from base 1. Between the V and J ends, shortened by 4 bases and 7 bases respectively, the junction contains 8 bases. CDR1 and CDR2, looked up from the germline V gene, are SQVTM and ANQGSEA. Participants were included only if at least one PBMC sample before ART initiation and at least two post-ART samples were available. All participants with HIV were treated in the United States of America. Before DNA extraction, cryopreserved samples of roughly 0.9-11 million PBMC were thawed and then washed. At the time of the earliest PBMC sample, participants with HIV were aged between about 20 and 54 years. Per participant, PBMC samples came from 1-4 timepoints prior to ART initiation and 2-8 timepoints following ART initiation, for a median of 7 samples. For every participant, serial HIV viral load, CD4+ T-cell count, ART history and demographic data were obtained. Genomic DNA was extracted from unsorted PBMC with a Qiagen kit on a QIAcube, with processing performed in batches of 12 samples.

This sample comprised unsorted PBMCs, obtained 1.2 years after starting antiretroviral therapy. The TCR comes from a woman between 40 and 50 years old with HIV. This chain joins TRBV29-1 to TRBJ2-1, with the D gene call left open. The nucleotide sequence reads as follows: TGCAGCGTTGTCGAACGGAATGAGCAGTTCTTC. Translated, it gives CSVVERNEQFF.